This record looks at one T cell receptor (beta chain) sequence and its context. Its target is unknown. This entry is derived from a study of regulatory T cells in long-lasting Graves disease. The time point was: newly diagnosed GD, antithyroid drugs for less than 3 months. PBMC RNA was the source of the TCR library. Germline values: CDR1 SGDLS, CDR2 YYNGEE. V shed 3 bases and J shed 2 bases, with 14 bases lying between them. The length of the CDR3 is 15 residues. Arm-PCR of CDR3 regions and iRepertoire HTBI primers were the basis on which TCR beta libraries were built. MiXCR was run by TCRdb on the multiplex PCR reads, yielding one entry per CDR3 protein. The top ten clones hold under 20% of a sample with 350,000 to 550,000 distinct CDR3 sequences, 13% to 15% of them seen once. Findings and limits, study-wide: Persistent Graves' cases showed lower TCR diversity than newly diagnosed cases.

In addition, the sample was reused for a study of T cells in Graves' hyperthyroidism and ophthalmopathy. In that study: Stability of Graves' hyperthyroidism was defined as absent ophthalmopathy progression within 18 months. First-round RT-PCR with HTBI primers amplified the TCR CDR3 region.

The specimen was peripheral blood mononuclear cells (PBMCs), collected at new diagnosis, from a patient treated with antithyroid drugs. The V call is TRBV9, the J call TRBJ1-2, with TRBD1 as a possible D gene (6 bases). This TCR was recovered from a woman between 50 and 59 years old with Graves disease. DNA for the CDR3: TGTGCCAGCAGCGATAGCAGGACAGAAAACTATGGCTACACCTTC. Translation: CASSDSRTENYGYTF.